The sequence of this T cell receptor (beta chain) was determined in a study of cytomegalovirus exposure and HLA in healthy donors. Both 60 Vbeta primers and 13 Jbeta primers went into the PCR. The method was immunoSEQ multiplex PCR; TCRdb's version includes in-frame clones alone and lacks a portion of them. The repertoire holds some 150,000 clones, with less than 80% as singletons. Germline V CDR1 and CDR2: SGDLS, YYNGEE. J lost 4 bases, V lost 7 bases, and 7 bases had no gene match. This CDR3 has 15 residues. Study-level points and caveats: A highly shared variant cluster was judged a likely technical artifact.

As to this clone: The antigen is not known.

As for the donors, each was a healthy bone marrow donor. Sequences were obtained from PBMCs. J is TRBJ2-1 and V is TRBV9; the match to TRBD2 covers 11 bases. The receptor was isolated from a man aged 35 to 55 in good health and CMV-seronegative. CDR3 protein: CASGPGLAVYNEQFF. The CDR3 DNA follows: TGTGCCAGCGGCCCGGGACTAGCGGTTTACAATGAGCAGTTCTTC.